These 16 T cell receptor beta chains share one sample of origin, sequenced in a study of T cells in Graves' hyperthyroidism and ophthalmopathy. Amplification targeted TCR beta CDR3 regions from RNA transcripts. The HTBI set primed first-round TCR CDR3 RT-PCR. TCRdb reprocessed the multiplex PCR reads with MiXCR, giving one entry per CDR3 protein. The sample lists approximately 610,000 distinct CDR3 sequences; roughly 15% were seen once. Sequencing was performed on blood. The source of these receptors is a middle-aged woman with Graves' ophthalmopathy.

Many counts were recorded for this clonotype. The chain carries TRBV2 and TRBJ2-7, with TRBD2 identical over 10 bases. V shed 6 bases, J shed 2 bases, and the junction held 4 bases outside the gene matches. CDR3 length: 14 residues. Germline CDR1 reads SNHLY; CDR2 reads FYNNEI. This CDR3 reads CASREGLAPYEQYF. CDR3 bases: TGTGCCAGCAGAGAGGGACTAGCGCCCTACGAGCAGTACTTC.

This clonotype was counted many times. This chain connects TRBV4-2 to TRBJ2-5, with D uncertain. CDR1 is LGHNA and CDR2 is YNFKEQ in the germline V gene. Trimming pared 1 base from V and 4 bases from J, leaving 7 bases between. The CDR3 is 13 residues long. This CDR3 is CASSQAPPETQYF. CDR3 DNA: TGTGCCAGCAGCCAAGCGCCTCCAGAGACCCAGTACTTC.

V gene TRBV7-3 combines with J gene TRBJ2-2, with 10 bases matching TRBD1. V dropped 5 bases and J dropped 3; count of bases not matched to a gene: 6. Germline values: CDR1 SGHTA, CDR2 FQGTGA. This CDR3 spans 16 amino acids. The CDR3 sequence: CASSPPGQGYTGELFF. The DNA of the CDR3 is TGTGCCAGCAGCCCCCCGGGACAGGGGTACACCGGGGAGCTGTTTTTT.

This clonotype was seen repeatedly, ten times or more. CDR3 DNA sequence: TGCAGTGTCCCCCCGACGGACCCCAGGCCCGAGCAGTACTTC. Its translation: CSVPPTDPRPEQYF. The chain carries TRBV20-1 and TRBJ2-7; no reliable D call. CDR1 is DFQATT and CDR2 is SNEGSKA in the germline V gene (reference sequence). Trimming removed 7 bases at V and 6 bases at J, with 22 bases between. The CDR3 has 14 residues.

At least ten counts were recorded for this clonotype. This chain uses TRBV12-3 or TRBV12-4 with TRBJ1-1; D possibly corresponds to TRBD1 (5 bases). The CDR3 spans 13 residues. Trimming took off 5 bases at V and 8 bases at J, with 15 bases between the two ends. The CDR3 protein is CASSPARGGEAFF. Here the CDR3 DNA reads TGTGCCAGCAGTCCGGCCCGGGGGGGAGAAGCTTTCTTT.

The table lists this clonotype with a few counts. The V call is TRBV9, the J call TRBJ1-3; a weak D match, TRBD1 (5 bases). Trimming shortened V by 0 bases and J by 0 bases, and 13 bases separated the two germline ends. Germline lookup yields CDR1 SGDLS and CDR2 YYNGEE. The CDR3 spans 17 residues. The CDR3 loop reads CASSVGQGPLSGNTIYF. The CDR3 DNA sequence: TGTGCCAGCAGCGTAGGGCAGGGCCCCCTCTCTGGAAACACCATATATTTT.

This clonotype was observed at least ten times. The chain links TRBV7-9 to TRBJ2-3; D is uncertain. Germline CDR1 and CDR2: SEHNR and FQNEAQ (reference sequence). The CDR3 covers 12 residues. V lost 5 bases, J lost 6 bases, and 9 bases lay in between. The CDR3 sequence: CASSTTVDTQYF. The CDR3 DNA sequence: TGTGCCAGCAGCACCACGGTGGATACGCAGTATTTT.

This clonotype was counted at least ten times. V is TRBV27 and J is TRBJ2-7; 8 nucleotides line up with TRBD2. Looked up from germline, CDR1 is MNHEY and CDR2 is SMNVEV (reference sequence). The junction had 11 bases not matched to a gene; V was cut back by 3 bases and J by 7 bases. CDR3 length: 15 residues. In DNA, the CDR3 is TGTGCCAGCAGTTTGGGGGCAGCGGGAGTCGAGGAGCAGTACTTC. This encodes CASSLGAAGVEEQYF.

The V and J genes are TRBV27 and TRBJ1-5, with 7 nucleotides matching TRBD1. Germline CDR1 is MNHEY and CDR2 is SMNVEV (reference sequence). The CDR3 has 19 residues. Unmatched junction bases numbered 18, after V lost 5 bases and J lost 2 bases. The CDR3 bases are TGTGCCAGCAGTCCCTCACAGGGGCGGGGGATATGGGGCAATCAGCCCCAGCATTTT. Its translation is CASSPSQGRGIWGNQPQHF.

This clonotype was observed many times. V is TRBV11-3 and J is TRBJ1-5; D gene unclear. Trimming cost V 1 base and J 4 bases, with 11 bases left between them. Germline V gene sequence: CDR1 SGHNT, CDR2 YENEEA. CDR3 length: 15 residues. The CDR3 coding sequence is TGTGCCAGCAGCTTAGGATCAGGCCCGAATCAGCCCCAGCATTTT. Translation: CASSLGSGPNQPQHF.

Comments on this clonotype: Because the CDR3 is missing its conserved closing phenylalanine or tryptophan, this is likely a read error. The genes are TRBV6-2 or TRBV6-3 and TRBJ2-7, with D unresolved. Per germline, CDR1 MNHEY and CDR2 SVGEGT. Trimming pared 6 bases from V and 4 bases from J, leaving 16 bases between. The CDR3 sequence is 14 residues long. The CDR3 spells CASSPGEAAYEQYS. The DNA of the CDR3 is TGTGCCAGCAGCCCGGGCGAGGCGGCATACGAGCAGTACTCC.

This clonotype was seen many times. The CDR3 DNA reads as TGTGCCAGCAGCTTGGACAGGGGATCGCGGGAGACCCAGTACTTC. Its translation is CASSLDRGSRETQYF. This rearrangement joins TRBV7-9 to TRBJ2-5, with TRBD1 matching 9 bases. Germline CDR1 SEHNR, CDR2 FQNEAQ (reference sequence). The length of the CDR3 is 15 residues. J was trimmed by 5 bases and V by 3 bases; bases with no gene match: 7.

This clonotype has ten or more counts. This chain uses TRBV29-1 with TRBJ1-1, with D tentatively TRBD1 (6 bases). The V and J ends lost 3 bases and 1 base respectively, with 9 bases between them. The CDR3 covers 13 residues. Germline CDR1 SQVTM, CDR2 ANQGSEA. This chain's CDR3 is CSVDGDTNTEAFF. Here the CDR3 DNA reads TGCAGCGTTGATGGGGACACGAACACTGAAGCTTTCTTT.

CDR3 DNA: TGTGCCAGCAGTCCCGGGACTAGCGGAGAACAAGAGACCCAGTACTTC. Amino acid sequence: CASSPGTSGEQETQYF. This chain connects TRBV12-3 or TRBV12-4 to TRBJ2-5, with 11 positions matching TRBD2. After removal of 5 bases from V and 2 bases from J, the junction contained 7 bases not matched to a gene. The CDR3 is 16 residues long.

This clonotype was counted at least ten times. The V gene is TRBV5-1, the J gene TRBJ1-1; D call uncertain. V was cut by 0 bases and J by 3 bases, with 6 bases left in between. Germline V gene sequence: CDR1 SGHRS, CDR2 YFSETQ. The CDR3 has 13 residues. CDR3 in amino acids: CASSLDRYTEAFF. In DNA form, the CDR3 reads TGCGCCAGCAGCTTGGACAGATACACTGAAGCTTTCTTT.

This clonotype has a count of ten or more. The rearrangement uses TRBV7-8 and TRBJ2-2, with 8 bases lining up with TRBD2. The CDR3 is made up of 14 amino acids. Germline loops: CDR1 SGHVS, CDR2 FQNEAQ. V was clipped by 7 bases and J by 3 bases; unmatched bases: 4. CDR3 nucleotides: TGTGCCAGCACCTGGCGGGGGGACACCGGGGAGCTGTTTTTT. Translated, it gives CASTWRGDTGELFF.